This T cell receptor (beta chain) was obtained from a study of T cells after yellow fever vaccination (dated by TCRdb to the late 2010s). Study-level background: The SMART-Seq v4 Ultra Low Input RNA kit was used to prepare libraries from fractions with low cell numbers. Bulk TCR alpha and beta repertoires were sequenced longitudinally to track T-cell clones before and after primary and booster YFV17D yellow fever vaccination. Two healthy male donors, one aged 18 to 30 and one aged 30 to 40 years, made up the cohort. Blood samples were taken at several timepoints before and after primary and secondary immunization, and bulk PBMC replicates and cell subsets were isolated.

TCR cDNA was synthesized by 5'RACE template switching, through which a universal primer site and unique molecular identifiers were introduced. cDNA synthesis was primed from both the TCR alpha and TCR beta constant segments. Library amplification involved two PCR steps, and the second step added sample barcodes and sequencing adapters. Sequencing of libraries was performed on Illumina HiSeq 2500 (2x100 bp) or NovaSeq (2x150 bp). Turning to the authors' computational methods: MIGEC was used to demultiplex reads and collapse the reads into UMI consensus sequences, and MiXCR was used for V(D)J alignment. Clonotypes responding to the vaccine were identified with edgeR on replicate PBMC samples, with the criteria of FDR below 0.01 and a log2 fold change above 5 up to day 15. CD4 or CD8 identity was assigned to each bulk clonotype according to whether the clonotype was present at higher abundance in the sequenced CD4 repertoire or the sequenced CD8 repertoire. TCRdb reprocessed the public reads (quality trimming at Q25 with fastp, clone calling with MiXCR) and kept in-frame beta chains. Identical CDR3 protein sequences are pooled into one entry, listed with their most common genes and DNA. TCRdb, not the authors, supplied the V and J calls. Counted in this sample were 500,000 to 650,000 distinct CDR3 sequences; approximately 13% of them appeared once. The ten most abundant clones make up approximately 15% of the sample.

Points on this clonotype: No antigen is known for it. Base qualities are not at hand, and no much larger clone is one base apart.

The research as a whole found: Computational filtering was required because FACS-sorted repertoires could contain abundant contaminating clonotypes from the bulk population. After the booster, most clones that had expanded after primary vaccination were detected again (approximately 96% of CD4 and around nine tenths of CD8), suggesting broad maintenance of memory. The secondary T-cell response was found to be weaker but faster than the primary response, with a peak reached on day 5 rather than on day 15. A small share of clonotypes was detected in both CD4 and CD8 compartments, with the overlap likely arising from convergent recombination. Only two donors were included in the study, so the extent to which the findings can be generalized is limited.

Compared with germline, V lacks 0 bases and J lacks 2 bases; bases without a gene match: 8. As encoded in the germline V gene, CDR1 is LGHNA while CDR2 is YSLEER. The CDR3 measures 17 amino acids from cysteine to phenylalanine. This entry keeps only the CDR3 DNA: 51 bases, framed from base 1. Per the publication, the treatment or condition label means: live attenuated yellow fever vaccine strain. At each blood-draw timepoint, two biological replicates of bulk PBMCs were collected. PBMCs were isolated from peripheral blood using a standard Ficoll-Paque protocol. RNA was extracted with TriZol from bulk PBMCs, CD4 and CD8 fractions, and dextramer-positive and dextramer-negative fractions.

The specimen was PBMCs, collected on the day of the yellow fever booster vaccination. This TCR was recovered from a man younger than 40 who received the YFV17D yellow fever vaccine. The chain is made from TRBV4-3 and TRBJ2-5; 8 bases in the junction line up with TRBD1. The CDR3 has the sequence CASSQDMGTGGQETQYF. The nucleotides are TGCGCCAGCAGCCAAGATATGGGGACAGGTGGACAAGAGACCCAGTACTTC.